The 17 T cell receptor beta chains listed next were all sequenced from one sample in a study of blood T cell repertoires in COVID-19. This table comes from immunoSEQ multiplex PCR, and its TCRdb copy is limited to in-frame clones, with some not included. Among around 140,000 clones listed, 87% were seen once. The sample comprised peripheral blood. Receptors originate from a middle-aged man with active COVID-19.

The chain joins TRBV6-5 to TRBJ2-7; TRBD2 matches 11 bases. V gave up 3 bases and J gave up 0 bases; unmatched junction bases: 1. The germline V gene has CDR1 MNHEY and CDR2 SVGAGI. This CDR3 has 15 amino acids. The CDR3 protein is CASSYGTSGSYEQYF. The DNA of the CDR3 is TGTGCCAGCAGTTATGGGACTAGCGGCTCCTACGAGCAGTACTTC.

This chain links TRBV7-9 with TRBJ2-7; 9 positions agree with TRBD1. This CDR3 region has 14 residues. V lost 4 bases and J lost 6; bases outside the gene matches: 7. Germline lookup yields CDR1 SEHNR and CDR2 FQNEAQ (reference sequence). CDR3 in DNA: TGTGCCAGCAGCTCCCCGGGACAGGGAGGCGAGCAGTACTTC. This codes for CASSSPGQGGEQYF.

J is TRBJ2-3 and V is TRBV7-2; D not resolved. Germline CDR1 reads SGHTA; CDR2 reads FQGNSA. Trimming took off 1 base at V and 5 bases at J, with 7 bases between the two ends. This CDR3 spans 13 amino acids. The CDR3 region is CASSLGSGDTQYF. DNA of the CDR3: TGTGCCAGCAGCTTAGGATCCGGAGATACGCAGTATTTT.

The V gene is TRBV4-3, the J gene TRBJ2-3, with TRBD2 identical over 8 bases. The V gene end was trimmed by 0 bases and the J gene end by 5 bases; junction bases not matched to a gene: 7. This CDR3 is 16 amino acids long. Per the germline V gene, CDR1 is LGHNA and CDR2 is YSLEER. This chain's CDR3 is CASSQDYGGAVDTQYF. As DNA, the CDR3 is TGCGCCAGCAGCCAAGATTACGGGGGGGCCGTAGATACGCAGTATTTT.

V is TRBV2 and J is TRBJ1-5; no definite D call. CDR1 is SNHLY and CDR2 is FYNNEI in the germline V gene. The ends were cut back, 3 bases at V and 4 bases at J, with 19 bases in the middle. This CDR3 is 17 amino acids long. In DNA, the CDR3 is TGTGCCAGCAGTGAGAATCCATGGGCAGCCAATAATCAGCCCCAGCATTTT. It codes for CASSENPWAANNQPQHF.

The V gene is TRBV7-2, the J gene TRBJ1-5; possible D gene TRBD1, 5 bases. V lost 6 bases to trimming and J lost 1 base, with 19 bases between them. The CDR3 loop spans 17 amino acids. The germline V gene encodes CDR1 SGHTA and CDR2 FQGNSA. In nucleotides, the CDR3 is TGTGCCAGCAGTATAAGGGGCGCGGGGTTCAGCAATCAGCCCCAGCATTTT. Protein sequence: CASSIRGAGFSNQPQHF.

This chain links TRBV5-6 with TRBJ1-3, with 8 bases that match TRBD1. V dropped 5 bases and J dropped 5; count of bases not matched to a gene: 6. CDR3 length: 14 amino acids. CDR1 is SGHDT, CDR2 YYEEEE, per germline. This CDR3 reads CASRRGQGRNTIYF. The DNA for the CDR3 is TGTGCCAGCAGGCGAGGACAGGGTAGAAACACCATATATTTT.

V gene TRBV29-1 combines with J gene TRBJ2-3; possibly TRBD1 for D (7 bases). The CDR3 extends over 14 amino acids. The V gene lost 3 bases and the J gene lost 5 bases, with 15 bases spanning the gap. In germline, CDR1 is SQVTM, CDR2 ANQGSEA. The DNA of the CDR3 is TGCAGCGTTGAGCGGGGCAGGGGGTTAGATACGCAGTATTTT. Protein: CSVERGRGLDTQYF.

This chain links TRBV6-5 with TRBJ2-5, with a tentative D call TRBD1 (5 bases). V was shortened by 4 bases and J by 3 bases, with 6 bases between the two germline ends. CDR1 and CDR2 (germline): MNHEY, SVGAGI. CDR3 size: 12 residues. CDR3 sequence: CASSLDKETQYF. In nucleotides, the CDR3 is TGTGCCAGCAGTTTGGACAAAGAGACCCAGTACTTC.

The gene calls are TRBV7-9 and TRBJ1-3, with TRBD1 matching over 7 bases. Germline lookup yields CDR1 SEHNR and CDR2 FQNEAQ (reference sequence). The CDR3 spans 17 residues. V lost 2 bases and J lost 5; bases outside the gene matches: 12. The CDR3 nucleotides read TGTGCCAGCAGCTTAAGGGGGCTGGAGTCGTCACGAAACACCATATATTTT. Amino acids: CASSLRGLESSRNTIYF.

This chain connects TRBV30 to TRBJ2-1; 8 nucleotides line up with TRBD2. V lost 1 base to trimming and J lost 5 bases; unmatched junction nucleotides: 1. The CDR3 is 13 residues long. Germline lookup yields CDR1 GTSNPN and CDR2 SVGIG (reference sequence). The CDR3: CAWSATSDNEQFF. The CDR3 DNA follows: TGTGCCTGGAGTGCGACTAGCGACAATGAGCAGTTCTTC.

The DNA of the CDR3 is TGTGCCAGCAGCGCCGACAGGGGGAACGACAAAAACATTCAGTACTTC. It is translated as CASSADRGNDKNIQYF. The chain joins TRBV9 to TRBJ2-4, with 9 positions matching TRBD1. With 3 bases clipped from V and 3 bases from J, the junction kept 7 bases outside the gene matches. The CDR3 consists of 16 residues. Germline CDR1 reads SGDLS; CDR2 reads YYNGEE.

V gene TRBV19 combines with J gene TRBJ2-3; TRBD2 matches at 12 bases. Germline CDR1 is LNHDA and CDR2 is SQIVND (reference sequence). The J segment lost 3 bases and the V segment lost 7 bases, leaving 5 bases of the junction unmatched. The CDR3 is 15 residues long. The CDR3 sequence is CASTTSGGRTDTQYF. CDR3 bases: TGTGCCAGTACCACTAGCGGGGGGAGAACAGATACGCAGTATTTT.

Many counts were recorded for this clone. The J gene is TRBJ1-1, the V gene TRBV3-1 (or the pseudogene TRBV3-2); D may be TRBD1 (6 bases). Germline V CDR1 and CDR2: LGHDT, YNNKEL (reference sequence). V was cut by 0 bases and J by 4 bases, with 6 bases left in between. The CDR3 runs to 13 residues. The CDR3 DNA reads as TGTGCCAGCAGCCAAGACAGGGGCACTGAAGCTTTCTTT. Protein sequence: CASSQDRGTEAFF.

This clone was counted once. The chain links TRBV27 to TRBJ2-7; TRBD1 aligns across 9 bases. The CDR3 has 16 amino acids. Germline CDR1 is MNHEY and CDR2 is SMNVEV (reference sequence). V trimming: 2 bases; J trimming: 6 bases; junction bases outside the gene matches: 11. The CDR3 DNA reads TGTGCCAGCAGTTTACCTGCAGGGACAGGGAGTTCCGAGCAGTACTTC. The encoded protein is CASSLPAGTGSSEQYF.

The chain carries TRBV5-1 and TRBJ1-1; the D gene is possibly TRBD1 (6 bases). Between the trimmed V and J ends, which lost 5 bases and 7 bases, there was a span of 18 bases. The CDR3 sequence is 14 residues long. CDR1 is SGHRS and CDR2 is YFSETQ in the germline V gene. CDR3 in DNA: TGCGCCAGCAGTCGGACCCGGGACACTTATGAAGCTTTCTTT. Its translation: CASSRTRDTYEAFF.

DNA of the CDR3: TGTGCCAGCAGCCCACGGGGAACCCACAGGGGGGTAAGCAAAAACATTCAGTACTTC. Translating gives CASSPRGTHRGVSKNIQYF. The chain carries TRBV11-3 and TRBJ2-4, with 8 bases fitting TRBD1. CDR1 and CDR2 from the germline V gene are SGHNT and YENEEA. This CDR3 is built from 19 residues. V lost 5 bases, J lost 3 bases, and 18 bases stayed unmatched.